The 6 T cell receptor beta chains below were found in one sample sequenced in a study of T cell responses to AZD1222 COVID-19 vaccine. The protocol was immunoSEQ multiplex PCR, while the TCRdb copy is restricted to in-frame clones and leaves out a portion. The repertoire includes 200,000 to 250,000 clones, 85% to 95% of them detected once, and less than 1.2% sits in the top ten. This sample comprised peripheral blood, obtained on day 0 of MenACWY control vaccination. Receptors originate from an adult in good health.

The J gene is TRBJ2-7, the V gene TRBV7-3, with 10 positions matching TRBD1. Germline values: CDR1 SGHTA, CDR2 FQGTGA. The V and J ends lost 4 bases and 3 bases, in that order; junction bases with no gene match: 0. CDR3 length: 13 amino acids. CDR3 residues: CASSWTGGYEQYF. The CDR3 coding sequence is TGTGCCAGCAGCTGGACAGGGGGCTACGAGCAGTACTTC. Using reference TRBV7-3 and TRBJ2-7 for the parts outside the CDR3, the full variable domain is GAGVSQTPSNKVTEKGKYVELRCDPISGHTALYWYRQSLGQGPEFLIYFQGTGAADDSGLPNDRFFAVRPEGSVSTLKIQRTERGDSAVYLCASSWTGGYEQYFGPGTRLTVT.

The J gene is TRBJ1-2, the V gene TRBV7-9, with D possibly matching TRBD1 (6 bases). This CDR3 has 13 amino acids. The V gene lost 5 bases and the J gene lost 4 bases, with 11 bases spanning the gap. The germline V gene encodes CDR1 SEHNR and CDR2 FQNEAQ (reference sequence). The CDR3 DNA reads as TGTGCCAGCAGCCAGGGGCAGGGCTATGGCTACACCTTC. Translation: CASSQGQGYGYTF.

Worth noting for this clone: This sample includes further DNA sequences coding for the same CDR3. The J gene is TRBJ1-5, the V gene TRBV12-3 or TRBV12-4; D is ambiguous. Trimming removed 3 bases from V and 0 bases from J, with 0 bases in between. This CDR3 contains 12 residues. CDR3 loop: CASSFSNQPQHF. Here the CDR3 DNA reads TGTGCCAGCAGTTTTAGCAATCAGCCCCAGCATTTT.

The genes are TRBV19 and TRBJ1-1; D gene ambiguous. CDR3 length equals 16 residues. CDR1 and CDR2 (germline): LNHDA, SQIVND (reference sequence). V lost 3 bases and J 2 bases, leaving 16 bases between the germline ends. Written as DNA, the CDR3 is TGTGCCAGTAGTATGTCGTCAGCTCGACGTAACACTGAAGCTTTCTTT. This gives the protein CASSMSSARRNTEAFF.

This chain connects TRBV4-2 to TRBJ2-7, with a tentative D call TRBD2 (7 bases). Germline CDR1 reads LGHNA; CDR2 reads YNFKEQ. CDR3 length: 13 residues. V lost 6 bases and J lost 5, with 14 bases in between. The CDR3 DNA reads TGTGCCAGCAGTCCGGGGGGCCGGGACGAGCAGTACTTC. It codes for CASSPGGRDEQYF.

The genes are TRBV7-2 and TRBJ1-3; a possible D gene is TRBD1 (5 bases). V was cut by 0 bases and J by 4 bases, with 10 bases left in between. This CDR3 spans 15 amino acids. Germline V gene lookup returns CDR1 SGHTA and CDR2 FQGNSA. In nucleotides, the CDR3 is TGTGCCAGCAGCTTAGCCGTAGGGACGGGAAACACCATATATTTT. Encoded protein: CASSLAVGTGNTIYF. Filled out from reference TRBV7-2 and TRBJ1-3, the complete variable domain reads GAGVSQSPSNKVTEKGKDVELRCDPISGHTALYWYRQSLGQGLEFLIYFQGNSAPDKSGLPSDRFSAERTGGSVSTLTIQRTQQEDSAVYLCASSLAVGTGNTIYFGEGSWLTVV.